Presented here are 2 T cell receptor beta chains from one specimen sequenced in a study of T cell repertoires in cytomegalovirus infection. Each CDR3 protein is one row after TCRdb ran MiXCR on the reads. This table holds 700,000 to 950,000 distinct CDR3 sequences, 32% found once. No antigens are known for them. The sequenced sample was cultured CD8+ T cells from PBMCs, obtained from culture after CMV antigen stimulation. The receptors originated from a human donor in good health (CMV status not recorded). Some clones in this sample may be carry-over from other donors' samples.

This clonotype was observed a few times. The chain recombines TRBV12-3 or TRBV12-4 with TRBJ1-1; D is ambiguous. This CDR3 is 15 amino acids long. V was cut by 5 bases and J by 0 bases, with 13 bases left in between. The CDR3 nucleotides are TGTGCCAGCAGTCCTGTGGGCGGAGTGAACACTGAAGCTTTCTTT. The encoded protein is CASSPVGGVNTEAFF.

For this clonotype: One junction end does not reproduce the germline sequence, and a read error may be involved. The chain joins TRBV6-1 to TRBJ2-7; the D call may be TRBD1 or TRBD2 (5 bases each). Germline-derived CDR1 and CDR2 are MNHNS and SASEGT. This CDR3 contains 13 residues. CDR3 sequence: CVSGGHTTYEQYF. The CDR3 DNA is TGTGTCAGCGGCGGACATACCACCTACGAGCAGTACTTC.